This T cell receptor beta chain was captured in a study of response to subunit inactivated influenza vaccine. Study-wide findings and caveats: Authors proposed each seasonal influenza vaccination draws in few new T cells.

Trimming removed 4 bases from V and 2 bases from J; junction bases left unmatched: 7. The CDR3 runs 15 residues. The germline CDR1 and CDR2 sequences are SGHDT and YYEEEE. This clonotype came up a few times. Its antigen is unknown. Each CDR3 protein is one row after TCRdb ran MiXCR on the RT-PCR reads. The table lists approximately 480,000 distinct CDR3 sequences, approximately 10% of them singletons. The sample was PBMCs from blood, taken about 6 weeks after vaccination. The sequence was collected from a man in his fifties who received an inactivated influenza vaccine. The chain carries TRBV5-6 and TRBJ2-3, with 7 bases that match TRBD2. As DNA, the CDR3 is TGTGCCAGCAGCCCGGGGGGACTTACCACAGATACGCAGTATTTT. Translating it yields CASSPGGLTTDTQYF.